This TCR beta chain was identified during a study of shared clonotypes between healthy human individuals. Study-wide context: The study used three CD4 naive, three CD4 memory, two CD8 naive and one CD8 memory plate per donor. The study's findings and limits: Compared with clonotypes that all four donors shared, non-shared clonotypes had lower generation probabilities.

CDR1 is SGHRS and CDR2 is YFSETQ in the germline V gene. The CDR3 runs 13 residues. V gave up 1 base and J gave up 6 bases, with 8 bases separating them. The donors, healthy adults who were HIV-negative, had experienced no recent acute infections or vaccinations. Once extracted for a subset, genomic DNA was divided evenly among several immunoSEQ plates. Generated by immunoSEQ multiplex PCR, the TCRdb table keeps only in-frame clones and is missing some. Seen here are fewer than 2.5 million clones, under 95% observed once, and the top ten hold about 0.34%. Regarding this clone: Antigen specificity is unknown. Other DNA sequences of this sample code for an identical CDR3.

The TCR was taken from a man younger than 30 in good health. Some clones in this sample may be carry-over from other donors' samples. The genes are TRBV5-1 and TRBJ1-5; D unresolved. The sample comprised naive CD4+ T cells from PBMCs. Subset described: CD45RA+ positively selected. DNA for the CDR3: TGCGCCAGCAGCTTGTTAGGAGGTCAGCCCCAGCATTTT. Translated: CASSLLGGQPQHF.